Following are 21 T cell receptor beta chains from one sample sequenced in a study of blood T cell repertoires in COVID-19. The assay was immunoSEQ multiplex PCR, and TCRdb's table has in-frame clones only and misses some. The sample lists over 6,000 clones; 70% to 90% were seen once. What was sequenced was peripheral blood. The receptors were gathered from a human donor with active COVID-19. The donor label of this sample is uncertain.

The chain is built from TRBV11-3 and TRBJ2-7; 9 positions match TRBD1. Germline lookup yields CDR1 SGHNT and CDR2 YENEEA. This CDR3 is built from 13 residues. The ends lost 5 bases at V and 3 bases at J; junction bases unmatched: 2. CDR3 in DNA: TGTGCCAGCAGCCCGGGACAGGGCTACGAGCAGTACTTC. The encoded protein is CASSPGQGYEQYF. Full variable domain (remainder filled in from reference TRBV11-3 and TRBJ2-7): EAGVVQSPRYKIIEKKQPVAFWCNPISGHNTLYWYLQNLGQGPELLIRYENEEAVDDSQLPKDRFSAERLKGVDSTLKIQPAELGDSAVYLCASSPGQGYEQYFGPGTRLTVT.

The CDR3 nucleotides are TGTGCCAGCAGCTTAAACCCTAGCGGGTTTTCGTCAACCTACGAGCAGTACTTC. It yields the protein CASSLNPSGFSSTYEQYF. The gene calls are TRBV7-9 and TRBJ2-7, with 8 bases lining up with TRBD2. This CDR3 spans 18 amino acids. Germline assignment: CDR1 SEHNR and CDR2 FQNEAQ (reference sequence). The V segment lost 2 bases and the J segment 2 bases; nucleotides outside the gene matches: 14.

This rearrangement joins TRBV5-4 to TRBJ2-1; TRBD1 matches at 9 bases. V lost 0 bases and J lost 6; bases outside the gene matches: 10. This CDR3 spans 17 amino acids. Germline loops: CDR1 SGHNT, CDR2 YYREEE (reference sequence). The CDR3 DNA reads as TGTGCCAGCAGCTTGGCCTTAACAGGGGGCAGGGCCAATGAGCAGTTCTTC. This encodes CASSLALTGGRANEQFF.

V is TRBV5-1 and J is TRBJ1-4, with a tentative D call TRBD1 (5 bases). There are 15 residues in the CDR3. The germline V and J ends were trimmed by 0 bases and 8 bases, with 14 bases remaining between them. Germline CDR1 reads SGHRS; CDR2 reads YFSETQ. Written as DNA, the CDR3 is TGCGCCAGCAGCTTGGGAAGTCGGACAACGGAAAAACTGTTTTTT. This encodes CASSLGSRTTEKLFF.

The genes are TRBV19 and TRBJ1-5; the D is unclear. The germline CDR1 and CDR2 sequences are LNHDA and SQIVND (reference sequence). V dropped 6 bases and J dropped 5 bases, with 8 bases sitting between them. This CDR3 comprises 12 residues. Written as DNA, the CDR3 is TGTGCCAGTAGACAGAGCCATCAGCCCCAGCATTTT. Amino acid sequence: CASRQSHQPQHF.

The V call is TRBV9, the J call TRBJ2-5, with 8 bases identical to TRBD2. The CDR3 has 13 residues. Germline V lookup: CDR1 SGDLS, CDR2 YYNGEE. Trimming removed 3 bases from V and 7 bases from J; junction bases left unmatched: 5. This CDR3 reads CASSADRGGTQYF. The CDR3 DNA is TGTGCCAGCAGCGCGGACCGGGGGGGGACCCAGTACTTC.

The CDR3 loop reads CASSWTGTGTYEQYF. For the CDR3, the DNA is TGTGCCAGCAGTTGGACCGGGACAGGGACCTACGAGCAGTACTTC. The chain combines TRBV6-5 with TRBJ2-7, with 9 nucleotides matching TRBD1. The trim removed 4 bases at V and 2 bases at J, leaving 6 bases unmatched. CDR3 size: 15 residues. Germline V gene lookup returns CDR1 MNHEY and CDR2 SVGAGI.

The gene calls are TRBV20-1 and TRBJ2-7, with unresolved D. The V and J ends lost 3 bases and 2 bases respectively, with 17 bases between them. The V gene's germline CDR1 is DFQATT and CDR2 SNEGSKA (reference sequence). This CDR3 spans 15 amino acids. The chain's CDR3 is CSASVGRPGTYEQYF. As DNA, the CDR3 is TGCAGTGCTAGTGTCGGCCGCCCAGGCACCTACGAGCAGTACTTC.

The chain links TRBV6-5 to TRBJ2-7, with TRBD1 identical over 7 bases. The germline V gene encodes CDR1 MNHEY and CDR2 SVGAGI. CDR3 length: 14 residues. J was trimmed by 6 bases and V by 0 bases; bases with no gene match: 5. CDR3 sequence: CASSYSTGQGEQYF. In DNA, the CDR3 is TGTGCCAGCAGTTACTCGACAGGGCAGGGCGAGCAGTACTTC.

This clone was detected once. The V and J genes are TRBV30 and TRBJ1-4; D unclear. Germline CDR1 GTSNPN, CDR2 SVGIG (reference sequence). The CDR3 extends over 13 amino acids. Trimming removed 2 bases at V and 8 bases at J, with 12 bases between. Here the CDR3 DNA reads TGTGCCTGGAGTTCGGGAGTTAGCGAAAAACTGTTTTTT. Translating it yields CAWSSGVSEKLFF.

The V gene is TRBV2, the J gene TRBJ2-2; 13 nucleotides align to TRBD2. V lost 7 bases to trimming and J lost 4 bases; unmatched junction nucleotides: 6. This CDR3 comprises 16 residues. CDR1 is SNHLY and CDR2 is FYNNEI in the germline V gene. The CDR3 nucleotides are TGTGCCAGCACCCTACTAGCGGGAGGGCCCACCGGGGAGCTGTTTTTT. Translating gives CASTLLAGGPTGELFF.

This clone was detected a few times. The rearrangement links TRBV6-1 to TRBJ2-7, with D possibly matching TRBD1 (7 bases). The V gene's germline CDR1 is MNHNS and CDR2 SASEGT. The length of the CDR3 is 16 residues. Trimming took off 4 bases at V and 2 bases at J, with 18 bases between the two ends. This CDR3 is CASSARGGGEPYEQYF. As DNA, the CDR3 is TGTGCCAGCAGTGCCCGAGGAGGGGGCGAGCCCTACGAGCAGTACTTC.

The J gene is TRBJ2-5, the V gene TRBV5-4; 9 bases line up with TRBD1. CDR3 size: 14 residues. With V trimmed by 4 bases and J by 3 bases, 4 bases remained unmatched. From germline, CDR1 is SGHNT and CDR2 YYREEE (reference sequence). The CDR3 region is CASSQRTGEETQYF. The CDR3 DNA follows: TGTGCCAGCAGCCAAAGGACAGGGGAAGAGACCCAGTACTTC.

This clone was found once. CDR3 in amino acids: CASSQRAWTGDSYEQYF. CDR3 coding DNA: TGCGCCAGCAGCCAACGAGCTTGGACAGGAGACTCCTACGAGCAGTACTTC. The chain joins TRBV4-3 to TRBJ2-7; TRBD1 matches at 7 bases. The ends lost 2 bases at V and 0 bases at J; junction bases unmatched: 10. Germline V lookup: CDR1 LGHNA, CDR2 YSLEER. The CDR3 sequence is 17 residues long.

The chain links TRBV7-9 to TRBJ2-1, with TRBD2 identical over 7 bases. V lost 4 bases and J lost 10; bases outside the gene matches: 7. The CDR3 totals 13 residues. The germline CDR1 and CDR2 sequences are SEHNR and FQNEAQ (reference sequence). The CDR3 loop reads CASSSRREGEQFF. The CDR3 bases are TGTGCCAGCAGCTCCCGGAGGGAGGGAGAGCAGTTCTTC. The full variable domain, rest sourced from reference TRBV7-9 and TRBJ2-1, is DTGVSQNPRHKITKRGQNVTFRCDPISEHNRLYWYRQTLGQGPEFLTYFQNEAQLEKSRLLSDRFSAERPKGSFSTLEIQRTEQGDSAMYLCASSSRREGEQFFGPGTRLTVL.

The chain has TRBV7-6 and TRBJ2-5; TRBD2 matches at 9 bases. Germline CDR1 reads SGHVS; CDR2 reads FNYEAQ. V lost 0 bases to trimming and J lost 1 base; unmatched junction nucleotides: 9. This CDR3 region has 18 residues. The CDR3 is CASSLAATSGRLQETQYF. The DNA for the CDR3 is TGTGCCAGCAGCTTAGCCGCAACTAGCGGGCGCCTCCAAGAGACCCAGTACTTC.

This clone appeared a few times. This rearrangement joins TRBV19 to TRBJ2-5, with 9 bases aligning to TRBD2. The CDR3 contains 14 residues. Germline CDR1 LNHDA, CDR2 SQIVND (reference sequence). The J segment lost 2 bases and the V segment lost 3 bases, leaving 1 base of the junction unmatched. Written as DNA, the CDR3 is TGTGCCAGTAGTATGCTAGCGGGACAAGAGACCCAGTACTTC. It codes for CASSMLAGQETQYF.

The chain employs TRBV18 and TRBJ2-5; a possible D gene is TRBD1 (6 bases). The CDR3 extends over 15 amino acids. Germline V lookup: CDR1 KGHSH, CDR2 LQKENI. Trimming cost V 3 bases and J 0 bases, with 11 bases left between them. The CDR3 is CASSPTDSYQETQYF. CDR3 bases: TGTGCCAGCTCACCTACGGACAGCTACCAAGAGACCCAGTACTTC.

The CDR3 DNA follows: TGTGCCACTACGACAGGGGATAGCAATCAGCCCCAGCATTTT. As protein: CATTTGDSNQPQHF. The chain has TRBV6-1 and TRBJ1-5, with 8 bases aligning to TRBD1. This CDR3 comprises 14 residues. V lost 10 bases to trimming and J lost 0 bases; unmatched junction nucleotides: 5. Per germline, CDR1 MNHNS and CDR2 SASEGT.

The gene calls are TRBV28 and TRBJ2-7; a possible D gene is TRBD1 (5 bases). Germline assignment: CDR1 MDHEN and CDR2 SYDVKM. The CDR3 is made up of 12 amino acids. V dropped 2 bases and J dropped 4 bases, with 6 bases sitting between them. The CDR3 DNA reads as TGTGCCAGCAGTTTAAACAGGTACGAGCAGTACTTC. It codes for CASSLNRYEQYF.

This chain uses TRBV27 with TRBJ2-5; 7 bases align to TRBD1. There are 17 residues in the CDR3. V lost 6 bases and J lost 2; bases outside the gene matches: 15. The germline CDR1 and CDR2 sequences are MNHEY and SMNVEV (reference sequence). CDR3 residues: CASSQKFQTGWQETQYF. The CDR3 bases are TGTGCCAGCAGCCAAAAATTTCAGACAGGGTGGCAAGAGACCCAGTACTTC.